This T cell receptor beta chain was recorded in a study of T cell changes during pregnancy in multiple sclerosis. Germline CDR1 SGHAT, CDR2 FQNNGV. This CDR3 has 14 amino acids. V shed 6 bases and J shed 3 bases, with 14 bases lying between them. The assay was immunoSEQ multiplex PCR, and TCRdb's table has in-frame clones only and misses some. The data hold approximately 48,000 clones, with around 92% observed a single time. The chain combines TRBV11-2 with TRBJ1-1; possibly TRBD1 for D (6 bases). The clonotype was recovered from a female donor with multiple sclerosis, enrolled in a pregnancy study. This material consisted of CD8+ T cells from peripheral blood mononuclear cells, taken after pregnancy. The CDR3 region is CASSREGGHTEAFF. The CDR3 nucleotides are TGTGCCAGCAGTCGGGAGGGGGGGCACACTGAAGCTTTCTTT.